This T cell receptor (beta chain) originates from a study of T cells in women clearing cervical HPV infection. Method: immunoSEQ multiplex PCR; TCRdb's copy keeps in-frame clones and lacks some. This sample's table has 31,000 or so clones. Germline-derived CDR1 and CDR2 are DFQATT and SNEGSKA (reference sequence). The CDR3 is 16 amino acids. V trimming: 3 bases; J trimming: 0 bases; junction bases outside the gene matches: 10. Remarks on this clone: Read coverage stops 3 residues before the CDR3 terminus; the germline J gene supplies the remainder.

This TCR came from a woman aged 18 to 75 with a cervical HPV16 infection that either progressed to CIN3+ or cleared (not recorded which). This chain uses TRBV20-1 with TRBJ2-5, with 7 positions matching TRBD1. Sequencing input: blood buffy coat. The sequenced CDR3 bases are TGCAGTGCTAGTGTCCCGGGGACAGAGTACCAAGAGACC. Amino acid sequence: CSASVPGTEYQET. The whole CDR3 sequence is CSASVPGTEYQETQYF.